The TCR beta chain described here comes from a study of cytomegalovirus exposure and HLA in healthy donors (TCRdb year 2017). For the study in its entirety: According to a later analysis, the 120 or so validation repertoires were produced on the same platform as the 700 or so repertoires of the first cohort. Besides the first cohort of approximately 710 subjects, a separate validation cohort made up of over 100 different subjects was used. The study was designed to test whether signatures of past pathogen exposure could be identified by cataloging public T cell receptors. The study combined high-throughput TCR immunosequencing, statistical association of individual TCRs with disease status, and machine learning to predict cytomegalovirus infection status. Overall study results and their limits: Across donors, most TCR sequences were observed very rarely, whereas some public TCRs were present in many individuals. A later analysis had no HLA typing for the validation cohort, so co-occurrence there was scored across all 130 or so repertoires. The authors suggested that the approach could potentially be generalized to other disease states and immunological phenotypes. In both the original and validation cohorts, the classifier was reported to diagnose cytomegalovirus status with high specificity and sensitivity. The study gave a list of 150 to 200 TCR beta chains associated with cytomegalovirus. In vitro tests confirmed that a few of the cytomegalovirus-associated TCR beta chains recognize cytomegalovirus antigens. A later analysis found that TCRs clustered in the first cohort also tended to co-occur in the 95 to 150 validation repertoires, with 94% of cluster scores above 0.

Via the germline V gene, CDR1 is KGHSH and CDR2 LQKENI. Germline trimming amounts to 5 bases on V and 4 bases on J, with 10 as the count of junction bases outside the gene matches. The CDR3 covers 15 residues, taking in both the cysteine and the phenylalanine. Only the CDR3 part of the read is kept: 45 bases, read in frame from the first base. Turning to this clone: The specificity of this receptor is unknown. The record has no base qualities; no much larger clone is one base away.

The library relied on the immunoSEQ multiplex PCR assay. On the authors' methods: To diagnose cytomegalovirus status from the catalog of TCR beta chain sequences, a statistical classification framework was built. TCRdb provides this immuneACCESS table in a form limited to in-frame rearrangements. Some clones are lacking; in checked studies, under half of them reflect an unresolved V gene, and why the rest are absent is not known. From that table come the V and J calls and clone size; the DNA was used to work out D and trimming. The sample data list 80,000 to 100,000 clones, and around 88% of these were observed just once. The ten largest clones represent roughly 3.9% of the sample. The donors were included in the validation cohort of 120 subjects, a group kept apart from the 666-subject first cohort.

Here the chain combines TRBV18 and TRBJ2-7, with 8 junctional bases fitting TRBD1. Input material: PBMCs. This receptor was taken from a woman under 40 in good health and CMV-seronegative. The bases are TGTGCCAGCTCATCCCCGAGGACAGGGAGTTACGAGCAGTACTTC. Its protein is CASSSPRTGSYEQYF.